The TCR beta chain described here comes from a study of human T cells and chemical hapten exposure. Study at large: Small differences in pooled library volume mainly drove the variation in TCR yields per sample.

TCRdb used MiXCR to reprocess the RACE reads, holding one entry per CDR3 protein. The sample has 380,000 or so distinct CDR3 sequences, around 4.8% seen once. Time point defined: patch test 1, 2 weeks after DPC sensitization. Treatment in this sample: therapeutic diphenylcyclopropenone sensitization with weekly scalp DPC. Alopecia patients, 18 to 70 years old and DPC-suitable, served as donors. On this clonotype: Its target is unknown.

Findings of the study overall: With regard to DPC sensitization, TCRs above 1 in 1000 frequency did not change.

The CDR3 is 12 residues long. Per the germline V gene, CDR1 is SQVTM and CDR2 is ANQGSEA. V lost 4 bases, J lost 8 bases, and 11 bases lay in between. This rearrangement joins TRBV29-1 to TRBJ1-4, with a possible D match to TRBD1 (5 bases). The material was whole blood, obtained in connection with sensitization to the hapten diphenylcyclopropenone (DPC). This TCR was sampled from a woman in her fifties or sixties with alopecia areata. Some clones in this sample may be carry-over from other donors' samples. The CDR3 reads CSVVVGGEKLFF. CDR3 in DNA: TGCAGCGTTGTCGTTGGGGGAGAAAAACTGTTTTTT.